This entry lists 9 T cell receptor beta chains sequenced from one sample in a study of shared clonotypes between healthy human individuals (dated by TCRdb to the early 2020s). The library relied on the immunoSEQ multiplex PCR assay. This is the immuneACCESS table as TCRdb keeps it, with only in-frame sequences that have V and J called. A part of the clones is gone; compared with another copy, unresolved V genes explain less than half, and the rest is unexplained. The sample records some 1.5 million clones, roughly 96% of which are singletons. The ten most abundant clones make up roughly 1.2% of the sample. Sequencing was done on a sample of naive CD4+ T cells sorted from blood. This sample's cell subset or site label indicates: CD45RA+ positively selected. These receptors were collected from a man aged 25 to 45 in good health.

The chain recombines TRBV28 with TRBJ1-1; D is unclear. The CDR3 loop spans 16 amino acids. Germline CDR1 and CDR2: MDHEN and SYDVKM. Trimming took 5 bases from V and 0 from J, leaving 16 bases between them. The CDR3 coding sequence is TGTGCCAGCAGTCCACGAGGCAAAAAAATGAACACTGAAGCTTTCTTT. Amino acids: CASSPRGKKMNTEAFF.

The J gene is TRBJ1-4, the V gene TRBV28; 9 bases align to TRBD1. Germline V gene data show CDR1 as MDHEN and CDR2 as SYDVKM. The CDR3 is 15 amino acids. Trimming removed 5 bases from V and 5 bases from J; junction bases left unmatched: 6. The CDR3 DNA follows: TGTGCCAGCAGTCAGACAGGGGGGAAGAATGAAAAACTGTTTTTT. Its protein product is CASSQTGGKNEKLFF.

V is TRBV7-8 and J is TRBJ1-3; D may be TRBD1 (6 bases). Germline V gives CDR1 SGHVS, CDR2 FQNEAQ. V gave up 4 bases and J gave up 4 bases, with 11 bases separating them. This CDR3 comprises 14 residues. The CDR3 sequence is CASSSGVTGNTIYF. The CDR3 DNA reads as TGTGCCAGCAGCTCAGGGGTCACGGGAAACACCATATATTTT.

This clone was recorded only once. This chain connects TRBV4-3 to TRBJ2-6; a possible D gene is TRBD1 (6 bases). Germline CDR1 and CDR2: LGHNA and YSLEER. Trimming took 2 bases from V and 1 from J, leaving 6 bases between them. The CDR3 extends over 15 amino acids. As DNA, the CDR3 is TGCGCCAGCAGCCAAACAGGGTCTGGGGCCAACGTCCTGACTTTC. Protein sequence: CASSQTGSGANVLTF.

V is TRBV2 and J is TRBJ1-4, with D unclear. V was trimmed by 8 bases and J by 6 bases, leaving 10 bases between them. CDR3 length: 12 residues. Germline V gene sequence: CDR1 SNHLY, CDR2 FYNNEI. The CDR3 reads CASSLGYEKLFF. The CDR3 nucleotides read TGTGCCAGCTCGTTGGGGTATGAAAAACTGTTTTTT.

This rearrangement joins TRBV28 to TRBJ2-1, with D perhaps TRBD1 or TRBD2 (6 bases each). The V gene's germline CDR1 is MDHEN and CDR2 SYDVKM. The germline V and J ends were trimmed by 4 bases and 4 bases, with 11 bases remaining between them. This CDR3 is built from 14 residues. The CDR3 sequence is CASSWRDTYNEQFF. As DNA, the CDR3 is TGTGCCAGCAGTTGGAGGGACACATACAATGAGCAGTTCTTC. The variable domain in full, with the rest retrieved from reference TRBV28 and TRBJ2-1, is DVKVTQSSRYLVKRTGEKVFLECVQDMDHENMFWYRQDPGLGLRLIYFSYDVKMKEKGDIPEGYSVSREKKERFSLILESASTNQTSMYLCASSWRDTYNEQFFGPGTRLTVL.

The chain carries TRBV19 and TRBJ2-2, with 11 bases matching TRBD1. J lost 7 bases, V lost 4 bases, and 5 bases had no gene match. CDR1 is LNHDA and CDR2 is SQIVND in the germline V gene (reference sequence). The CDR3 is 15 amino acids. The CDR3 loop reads CASSRRTGGLGELFF. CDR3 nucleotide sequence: TGTGCCAGTAGTAGGAGGACAGGGGGCCTCGGGGAGCTGTTTTTT.

The CDR3 is CASSQIGQGRSTDTQYF. CDR3 nucleotides: TGCGCCAGCAGCCAAATCGGCCAGGGACGCAGCACAGATACGCAGTATTTT. The chain couples TRBV4-1 to TRBJ2-3; D tentatively reads TRBD1 or TRBD2 (5 bases each). Deletions cut 2 bases from V and 0 bases from J, with 15 bases between. The CDR3 length is 17 residues. Germline CDR1 is MGHRA and CDR2 is YSYEKL.

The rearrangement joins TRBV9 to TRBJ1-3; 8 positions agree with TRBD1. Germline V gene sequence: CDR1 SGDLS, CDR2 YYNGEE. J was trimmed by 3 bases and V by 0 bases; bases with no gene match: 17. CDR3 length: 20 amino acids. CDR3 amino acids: CASSVELHTGTGSRGNTIYF. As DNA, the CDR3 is TGTGCCAGCAGCGTAGAATTACATACCGGGACAGGCTCTCGTGGAAACACCATATATTTT.